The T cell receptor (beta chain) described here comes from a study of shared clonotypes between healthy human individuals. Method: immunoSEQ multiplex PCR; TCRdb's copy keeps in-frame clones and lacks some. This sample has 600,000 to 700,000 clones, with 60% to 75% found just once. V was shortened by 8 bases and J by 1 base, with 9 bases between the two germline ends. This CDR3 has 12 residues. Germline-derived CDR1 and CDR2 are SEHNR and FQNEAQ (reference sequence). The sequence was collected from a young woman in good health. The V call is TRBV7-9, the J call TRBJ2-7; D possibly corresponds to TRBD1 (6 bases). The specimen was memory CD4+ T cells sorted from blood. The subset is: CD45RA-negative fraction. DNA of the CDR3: TGTGCCAGCGCTAGGGGGTCCTACGAGCAGTACTTC. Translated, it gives CASARGSYEQYF.